This paragraph reports one T cell receptor (delta chain). Its antigen is still unknown. Nothing much larger sits one base from this clone, and base qualities are not available. This sample is drawn from a study of gamma-delta chains in newborns, infants, children (dated by TCRdb to the late 2010s). Notes on the research overall: In the study title, it is stated that polyclonal expansion of innate gammadelta T cells is driven by microbial exposure immediately after birth. Right after human newborns were born, the researchers looked at the way microbial exposure shaped their populations of innate gammadelta T cells.

These reads were obtained on an Illumina MiSeq. TCRdb reprocessed the public data with the CATT caller; entries with the same nucleotide sequence were combined afterwards. The sample yields more than 9,000 delta-chain clones; roughly 9% were counted once. The top ten clones comprise 8.8% of the sample. V lost 1 base and J lost 3 bases, and the count of bases not matched to a germline gene is 4. CDR1 and CDR2 (GEAIGNYY, EKD) derive from the germline V gene. The CDR3 numbers 18 residues from cysteine through phenylalanine. Left in the record is the CDR3 DNA by itself, 54 bases read in frame from the first base.

The TCR originated in a child who was a newborn, infant or young child, either healthy, febrile or measles-vaccinated (not recorded which). Sequenced sample: blood. The chain employs TRDV2 and TRDJ3; 11 bases in the junction line up with TRDD3. The base sequence is TGTGCCTGTGACACTGGGGGATACGACCGCTGGGACACCCGACAGATGTTTTTC. Its protein is CACDTGGYDRWDTRQMFF.